Listed below are T cell receptor beta chains from one sample, sequenced in a study of human T cells and chemical hapten exposure. Using its own MiXCR run on the RACE reads, TCRdb lists one record per CDR3 protein. The sample includes approximately 340,000 distinct CDR3 sequences, roughly 6.9% of them seen just once. The sample was whole blood, taken in connection with sensitization to the hapten diphenylcyclopropenone (DPC). These receptors were taken from a woman in her late teens or twenties with alopecia areata. Some clones in this sample may be carry-over from other donors' samples. The CDR3 runs from the conserved cysteine through the conserved F or W. Each record gives: V gene, clone size, D gene, J gene, CDR3 protein, CDR3 DNA. The D gene is left open where the match is weak. The size entry is marked missing in some rows and otherwise reads once, few, many or a size class.

v_call: TRBV4-3
clone_size: NA
d_call: TRBD2
j_call: TRBJ2-5
cdr3_aa: CASSQDASGGAGKTQYF
cdr3_nt: TGCGCCAGCAGCCAAGATGCAAGCGGGGGGGCCGGGAAGACCCAGTACTTC

v_call: TRBV27
clone_size: few
d_call: TRBD1
j_call: TRBJ2-3
cdr3_aa: CASSYRTGATDTQYF
cdr3_nt: TGTGCCAGCAGCTACCGGACAGGAGCCACAGATACGCAGTATTTT

v_call: TRBV24-1
clone_size: NA
d_call: NA
j_call: TRBJ1-2
cdr3_aa: CATREGTGTNYGYTF
cdr3_nt: TGTGCCACCAGGGAAGGGACGGGGACTAACTATGGCTACACCTTC

v_call: TRBV20-1
clone_size: NA
d_call: TRBD1
j_call: TRBJ2-7
cdr3_aa: CSARGTGTASSYSPIEQYF
cdr3_nt: TGCAGTGCTAGAGGAACCGGGACAGCCTCCTCCTACTCTCCTATAGAGCAGTACTTC

v_call: TRBV6-2/TRBV6-3
clone_size: many
d_call: TRBD1
j_call: TRBJ1-5
cdr3_aa: CASSDRAMPQHF
cdr3_nt: TGTGCCAGCAGTGACAGGGCAATGCCCCAGCATTTT

v_call: TRBV7-9
clone_size: NA
d_call: NA
j_call: TRBJ2-5
cdr3_aa: CASSSRGPETQYF
cdr3_nt: TGTGCCAGCAGCTCGCGGGGCCCCGAGACCCAGTACTTC

v_call: TRBV4-1
clone_size: NA
d_call: TRBD1
j_call: TRBJ1-6
cdr3_aa: CAISHSPGQSNSPLHF
cdr3_nt: TGCGCCATCAGCCACTCCCCGGGACAGTCGAATTCACCCCTCCACTTT

v_call: TRBV5-1
clone_size: many
d_call: NA
j_call: TRBJ2-5
cdr3_aa: CASSLGLGETQYF
cdr3_nt: TGCGCCAGCAGCTTGGGGCTGGGGGAGACCCAGTACTTC

v_call: TRBV10-3
clone_size: NA
d_call: NA
j_call: TRBJ2-1
cdr3_aa: CAIRGDNEQFF
cdr3_nt: TGTGCCATCAGAGGGGACAATGAGCAGTTCTTC

v_call: TRBV5-1
clone_size: NA
d_call: NA
j_call: TRBJ1-2
cdr3_aa: CASSLARFDGYTF
cdr3_nt: TGCGCCAGCAGCTTGGCGAGATTTGATGGCTACACCTTC

v_call: TRBV7-9
clone_size: many
d_call: TRBD2
j_call: TRBJ2-3
cdr3_aa: CASSAGTSGGLYYTDTQYF
cdr3_nt: TGTGCCAGCAGCGCCGGCACTAGCGGGGGCCTTTATTACACAGATACGCAGTATTTT

v_call: TRBV9
clone_size: NA
d_call: TRBD1
j_call: TRBJ1-4
cdr3_aa: CASSQTTGDEKLFF
cdr3_nt: TGTGCCAGCAGCCAGACTACAGGGGATGAAAAACTGTTTTTT

v_call: TRBV7-7
clone_size: NA
d_call: NA
j_call: TRBJ2-3
cdr3_aa: CASSLTGRGADTQYF
cdr3_nt: TGTGCTAGCAGCCTGACAGGTCGGGGTGCAGATACGCAGTATTTT

v_call: TRBV6-2/TRBV6-3
clone_size: many
d_call: NA
j_call: TRBJ2-3
cdr3_aa: CASSYGPGGTDTQYF
cdr3_nt: TGTGCCAGCAGTTACGGGCCCGGGGGCACAGATACGCAGTATTTT

v_call: TRBV4-3
clone_size: NA
d_call: TRBD2
j_call: TRBJ2-7
cdr3_aa: CASSQVRASGGAYEQYF
cdr3_nt: TGCGCCAGCAGCCAAGTCAGGGCTAGCGGGGGGGCCTACGAGCAGTACTTC

v_call: TRBV11-2
clone_size: NA
d_call: TRBD1
j_call: TRBJ1-2
cdr3_aa: CASSPSPEGTGDNYGYTF
cdr3_nt: TGTGCCAGCAGCCCCTCCCCCGAGGGGACAGGGGACAACTATGGCTACACCTTC

v_call: TRBV5-1
clone_size: NA
d_call: TRBD1
j_call: TRBJ2-7
cdr3_aa: CASSLGPLTGGYEQYF
cdr3_nt: TGCGCCAGCAGCCTGGGGCCCCTGACAGGGGGGTACGAGCAGTACTTC

v_call: TRBV29-1
clone_size: NA
d_call: NA
j_call: TRBJ2-7
cdr3_aa: CSVGQFMDSYEQYF
cdr3_nt: TGCAGCGTTGGACAGTTCATGGACTCGTACGAGCAGTACTTC

v_call: TRBV28
clone_size: NA
d_call: NA
j_call: TRBJ1-6
cdr3_aa: CASSKPSSPLHF
cdr3_nt: TGTGCCAGCAGTAAACCGAGTTCACCCCTCCACTTT

v_call: TRBV6-5
clone_size: many
d_call: TRBD1
j_call: TRBJ1-2
cdr3_aa: CASSYGDRGQDGYTF
cdr3_nt: TGTGCCAGCAGTTACGGCGACAGGGGGCAGGATGGCTACACCTTC

v_call: TRBV6-2/TRBV6-3
clone_size: few
d_call: NA
j_call: TRBJ2-7
cdr3_aa: CASSRGHVYEQYF
cdr3_nt: TGTGCCAGCAGTCGGGGACATGTCTACGAGCAGTACTTC

v_call: TRBV20-1
clone_size: few
d_call: NA
j_call: TRBJ1-4
cdr3_aa: CSARDTGGNEKLFF
cdr3_nt: TGCAGTGCTAGGGACACAGGAGGGAATGAAAAACTGTTTTTT

v_call: TRBV24-1
clone_size: many
d_call: NA
j_call: TRBJ2-3
cdr3_aa: CATSDLTGPRSTDTQYF
cdr3_nt: TGTGCCACCAGTGATTTGACAGGGCCAAGGAGCACAGATACGCAGTATTTT